These T cell receptor beta chains were read from a single sample in a study of T cells in Graves' hyperthyroidism and ophthalmopathy. TCRdb fed the multiplex PCR reads into MiXCR, producing one record per CDR3 protein. Seen here are about 290,000 distinct CDR3 sequences, 12% to 15% observed once, and the top ten hold roughly 7.7%. Sequencing input: blood. The receptors shown here come from a woman aged 35 to 49 with Graves' hyperthyroidism. CDR3s include the opening cysteine and the closing phenylalanine or tryptophan. The D gene is left open where the match is weak. Size is stated for part of the rows, as once, few or many counts, or as a class when the clone is expanded.

cdr3_length,d_call,j_call,clone_size,v_call,cdr3_aa,cdr3_nt
13,NA,TRBJ2-7,many,TRBV3-1,CASSQVTSSEQYF,TGTGCCAGCAGCCAGGTCACTAGCAGCGAGCAGTACTTC
15,NA,TRBJ1-5,NA,TRBV9,CASSVGGAGNQPQHF,TGTGCCAGCAGCGTAGGAGGGGCGGGCAATCAGCCCCAGCATTTT
13,TRBD1,TRBJ1-2,many,TRBV28,CASSVDREGGYTF,TGTGCCAGCAGTGTGGACAGGGAAGGTGGCTACACCTTC
13,TRBD2,TRBJ2-1,many,TRBV29-1,CSVGRGSLTEQFF,TGCAGCGTTGGTCGCGGGAGCTTGACTGAGCAGTTCTTC
15,TRBD2,TRBJ2-1,many,TRBV6-6,CASSYASGSLDEQFF,TGTGCCAGCAGTTACGCTAGCGGGAGCTTGGATGAGCAGTTCTTC
13,NA,TRBJ2-7,NA,TRBV20-1,CSAAQDTRYGQYF,TGCAGTGCTGCGCAGGATACTCGATACGGGCAGTACTTC
14,NA,TRBJ2-7,NA,TRBV20-1,CSARDGKGSYEQYF,TGCAGTGCTAGAGATGGAAAGGGCTCCTACGAGCAGTACTTC
12,TRBD2,TRBJ2-1,many,TRBV6-2/TRBV6-3,CASSPGLAEQFF,TGTGCCAGCTCTCCGGGACTAGCTGAGCAGTTCTTC
13,TRBD1,TRBJ2-1,few,TRBV19,CASSTRGTGAQFF,TGTGCCAGTAGTACGAGGGGGACAGGAGCCCAGTTCTTC
14,NA,TRBJ1-4,few,TRBV29-1,CSATRDATNEKLFF,TGCAGCGCTACCCGGGATGCAACTAATGAAAAACTGTTTTTT
12,NA,TRBJ2-1,many,TRBV6-1,CASLKVTNEQFF,TGTGCCAGCCTGAAGGTCACCAATGAGCAGTTCTTC
14,NA,TRBJ2-5,few,TRBV5-1,CASSSSSRKETQYF,TGCGCCAGCAGCTCCTCTTCGAGAAAAGAGACCCAGTACTTC
15,TRBD2,TRBJ2-1,few,TRBV2,CASLGLAGGANEQFF,TGTGCCAGCCTAGGACTAGCGGGAGGGGCCAATGAGCAGTTCTTC
12,NA,TRBJ2-5,NA,TRBV19,CASSIGQETQYF,TGTGCCAGTAGTATCGGGCAAGAGACCCAGTACTTC
16,TRBD2,TRBJ2-7,many,TRBV12-3/TRBV12-4,CASSRRLAGSRGVQYF,TGTGCCAGCAGCCGCCGACTAGCGGGGTCCCGTGGGGTGCAGTACTTC
14,TRBD1,TRBJ1-6,many,TRBV3-1,CASSQQGVASPLHF,TGTGCCAGCAGCCAACAGGGGGTGGCTTCACCCCTCCACTTT
13,NA,TRBJ2-7,many,TRBV3-1,CASSFRDSYEQYF,TGTGCCAGCAGCTTCAGGGATTCCTACGAGCAGTACTTC
15,TRBD1,TRBJ2-1,many,TRBV6-4,CASSNQGDSYNEQFF,TGTGCCAGCAGTAACCAGGGGGACTCCTACAATGAGCAGTTCTTC
15,TRBD1,TRBJ1-5,many,TRBV6-2/TRBV6-3,CASSWDRGPRQPQHF,TGTGCCAGCAGTTGGGACAGGGGGCCCAGACAGCCCCAGCATTTT
15,TRBD2,TRBJ2-1,many,TRBV18,CASSPSGRAHGEQFF,TGTGCCAGCTCACCCAGCGGGAGGGCCCATGGTGAGCAGTTCTTC
14,NA,TRBJ2-7,many,TRBV7-9,CASSSTVLSYEQYF,TGTGCCAGCAGTTCGACGGTACTCTCCTACGAGCAGTACTTC
16,NA,TRBJ2-5,many,TRBV11-2,CASSLVASRGLRTQYF,TGTGCCAGCAGCTTAGTTGCTAGCCGGGGACTGAGGACCCAGTACTTC
15,TRBD1,TRBJ1-2,many,TRBV6-5,CASSYRETGGGGYTF,TGTGCCAGCAGTTACCGAGAGACAGGGGGCGGTGGCTACACCTTC
15,NA,TRBJ2-3,many,TRBV7-9,CASSLEGGVIDTQYF,TGTGCCAGCAGCTTAGAAGGAGGGGTGATAGATACGCAGTATTTT
14,NA,TRBJ2-2,many,TRBV3-1,CASSLAVWTGELFF,TGTGCCAGCAGCTTAGCCGTTTGGACCGGGGAGCTGTTTTTT
15,TRBD1,TRBJ2-7,many,TRBV18,CASSPRRDRPHEQYF,TGTGCCAGCTCACCACGACGGGACAGACCACACGAGCAGTACTTC
16,TRBD2,TRBJ2-3,many,TRBV5-1,CASSLATSGTKDTQYF,TGCGCCAGCAGCTTGGCGACTAGCGGGACTAAAGATACGCAGTATTTT
15,NA,TRBJ2-7,many,TRBV3-1,CASSQVPQGYYEQYF,TGTGCCAGCAGCCAAGTCCCCCAGGGATACTACGAGCAGTACTTC
18,TRBD2,TRBJ2-7,many,TRBV6-2/TRBV6-3,CASSRGDFLAGPSYEQYF,TGTGCCAGCAGCCGAGGGGATTTCCTAGCGGGCCCCTCCTACGAGCAGTACTTC
12,NA,TRBJ2-5,many,TRBV2,CASKFGQETQYF,TGTGCCAGCAAGTTTGGACAAGAGACCCAGTACTTC
17,TRBD1,TRBJ2-3,NA,TRBV25-1,CASSAWTGELVGDTQYF,TGTGCCAGCAGTGCATGGACAGGGGAGTTAGTGGGAGATACGCAGTATTTT
13,NA,TRBJ2-7,many,TRBV3-1,CASSQFTSYEQYF,TGTGCCAGCAGCCAATTTACCTCCTACGAGCAGTACTTC
15,NA,TRBJ1-2,many,TRBV5-8,CASSPDSAFNYGYTF,TGTGCCAGCAGCCCTGACAGCGCCTTTAACTATGGCTACACCTTC
17,NA,TRBJ1-5,few,TRBV18,CASSPRGLGGGNQPQHF,TGTGCCAGCTCACCCCGCGGGCTGGGGGGTGGCAATCAGCCCCAGCATTTT
13,TRBD2,TRBJ2-7,many,TRBV6-1,CASRPAGLYEQYF,TGTGCCAGCAGACCAGCGGGGCTCTACGAGCAGTACTTC
12,NA,TRBJ1-4,NA,TRBV6-4,CASTQGDEKLFF,TGTGCCAGCACCCAGGGAGATGAAAAACTGTTTTTT
18,NA,TRBJ2-2,few,TRBV27,CASSLVIRDKSLSGELFF,TGTGCCAGCAGTCTAGTGATCCGGGACAAGTCCCTTTCCGGGGAGCTGTTTTTT
10,NA,TRBJ1-6,many,TRBV7-9,CAITLGALHF,TGTGCGATCACCCTGGGGGCCCTCCACTTT
15,TRBD1,TRBJ1-1,few,TRBV18,CASSPVDRGYTEAFF,TGTGCCAGCTCACCAGTCGACAGGGGATACACTGAAGCTTTCTTT